The 22 T cell receptor beta chains in this list originate from one sample, sequenced in a study of blood T cell repertoires in COVID-19. Sequenced by immunoSEQ multiplex PCR; TCRdb stores in-frame clones only, minus some. The sample comprises around 700,000 clones, about nine tenths of which are singletons, and roughly 0.25% rests with the top ten. The sample consisted of peripheral blood. The receptors originated from a woman aged 18-29 years with acute or convalescent COVID-19.

The genes are TRBV30 and TRBJ1-3; no reliable D call. The V and J ends lost 0 bases and 4 bases respectively, with 16 bases between them. Germline V CDR1 and CDR2: GTSNPN, SVGIG (reference sequence). The CDR3 spans 16 residues. CDR3 in amino acids: CAWSVRQNSGGNTIYF. The CDR3 DNA is TGTGCCTGGAGTGTACGGCAGAACTCGGGGGGAAACACCATATATTTT.

The CDR3, as DNA: TGTGCCAGCAGTCGTAGTCGGGACAGGAATGTCTACTACTGGGGCGAGCAGTACTTC. Amino acids: CASSRSRDRNVYYWGEQYF. The chain is built from TRBV6-2 or TRBV6-3 and TRBJ2-7; 8 bases are shared with TRBD1. Germline V CDR1 and CDR2: MNHEY, SVGEGT. Trimming cost V 5 bases and J 6 bases; bases outside gene matches: 24. This CDR3 spans 19 amino acids.

The J gene is TRBJ2-1, the V gene TRBV19; TRBD1 matches 8 bases. Germline CDR1 LNHDA, CDR2 SQIVND (reference sequence). The length of the CDR3 is 15 residues. The V and J ends lost 0 bases and 6 bases, in that order; junction bases with no gene match: 4. CDR3 sequence (DNA): TGTGCCAGTAGTATAGATCGGACAGGGTCCAATGAGCAGTTCTTC. It translates to CASSIDRTGSNEQFF. Based on the CDR3 plus reference TRBV19 and TRBJ2-1, the full variable domain is DGGITQSPKYLFRKEGQNVTLSCEQNLNHDAMYWYRQDPGQGLRLIYYSQIVNDFQKGDIAEGYSVSREKKESFPLTVTSAQKNPTAFYLCASSIDRTGSNEQFFGPGTRLTVL.

This chain joins TRBV13 and TRBJ1-5, with D tentatively TRBD1 (5 bases). Trimming took off 0 bases at V and 9 bases at J, with 12 bases between the two ends. The CDR3 is 14 amino acids. CDR1 is PRHDT, CDR2 FYEKMQ, per germline (reference sequence). CDR3: CASSLGGAGRPQHF. The CDR3 region has the DNA TGTGCCAGCAGCTTAGGAGGCGCGGGGCGGCCCCAGCATTTT.

The rearrangement joins TRBV18 to TRBJ2-4; tentative D call: TRBD1 (6 bases). CDR3 length: 16 amino acids. Trimming took 6 bases from V and 8 from J, leaving 23 bases between them. Germline-derived CDR1 and CDR2 are KGHSH and LQKENI. This CDR3 is CASSAQGPLPRDIQYF. DNA for the CDR3: TGTGCCAGCTCGGCCCAGGGGCCCCTCCCCAGGGACATTCAGTACTTC.

The V and J genes are TRBV29-1 and TRBJ2-1; TRBD2 agrees at 8 bases. The germline V gene encodes CDR1 SQVTM and CDR2 ANQGSEA. The V segment lost 4 bases and the J segment 6 bases; nucleotides outside the gene matches: 8. The CDR3 runs 14 residues. As DNA, the CDR3 is TGCAGCGTTGTTCTCACTAGCGGATTCAATGAGCAGTTCTTC. Translated, it gives CSVVLTSGFNEQFF.

J is TRBJ1-1 and V is TRBV4-3, with 7 bases lining up with TRBD1. Germline-derived CDR1 and CDR2 are LGHNA and YSLEER. This CDR3 region has 15 residues. Trimming removed 1 base from V and 7 bases from J; junction bases left unmatched: 9. CDR3: CASSQGYGTADEAFF. CDR3 nucleotides: TGCGCCAGCAGCCAAGGGTACGGGACAGCCGATGAAGCTTTCTTT.

V usage is TRBV21-1 and J usage is TRBJ2-7; the tabulated D call, TRBD1, remains unverified against the DNA. TRBV21-1 is reported as a pseudogene. CDR3 size: 16 residues. The chain's CDR3 is CASSKKARTATYEQYF. CDR3 bases: TGTGCCAGCAGCAAAAAAGCTCGGACAGCAACCTACGAGCAGTACTTC.

The chain has TRBV30 and TRBJ2-7, with 7 nucleotides matching TRBD2. V was pared by 4 bases and J by 2 bases, with 11 bases of the junction left unmatched. Germline lookup yields CDR1 GTSNPN and CDR2 SVGIG (reference sequence). The CDR3 is 15 amino acids. CDR3: CAWTKGASGAYEQYF. Written as DNA, the CDR3 is TGTGCCTGGACCAAAGGAGCTAGCGGCGCCTACGAGCAGTACTTC.

The rearrangement joins TRBV28 to TRBJ1-1; no definite D call. Germline CDR1 MDHEN, CDR2 SYDVKM. Trimming cost V 0 bases and J 5 bases, with 4 bases left between them. This CDR3 has 12 residues. The CDR3 reads CASSLWSTEAFF. The CDR3, as DNA: TGTGCCAGCAGTTTATGGAGTACTGAAGCTTTCTTT.

The chain combines TRBV18 with TRBJ1-3; D may be TRBD1 (5 bases). There are 16 residues in the CDR3. CDR1 is KGHSH, CDR2 LQKENI, per germline. V gave up 1 base and J gave up 8 bases, with 18 bases separating them. CDR3 bases: TGTGCCAGCTCACCACGGCCAGGGTCCACGCGAGACACCATATATTTT. It translates to CASSPRPGSTRDTIYF.

The chain recombines TRBV5-4 with TRBJ2-3; D not certain. The germline gives CDR1 SGHNT, CDR2 YYREEE (reference sequence). The CDR3 consists of 14 residues. The V gene lost 0 bases and the J gene lost 1 base, with 6 bases spanning the gap. The CDR3, as DNA: TGTGCCAGCAGCTTGGTAGAGGGCACAGATACGCAGTATTTT. Amino acid sequence: CASSLVEGTDTQYF.

The chain is built from TRBV5-8 and TRBJ1-5; the D is unclear. The CDR3 consists of 14 residues. Germline lookup yields CDR1 SGHTS and CDR2 YDEGEE. With 0 bases removed from V and 7 bases from J, the gap between germline ends came to 11 bases. CDR3 bases: TGTGCCAGCAGCTTGGTCTATTCGGGGCAGCCCCAGCATTTT. It specifies CASSLVYSGQPQHF.

J is TRBJ2-2 and V is TRBV5-1; maybe TRBD1 (6 bases). This CDR3 region has 13 residues. In germline, CDR1 is SGHRS, CDR2 YFSETQ. V dropped 6 bases and J dropped 7 bases, with 13 bases sitting between them. Here the CDR3 reads CASTPQGNGELFF. The CDR3 DNA is TGCGCCAGCACTCCACAGGGTAACGGGGAGCTGTTTTTT.

The chain has TRBV9 and TRBJ1-3, with D tentatively TRBD1 (6 bases). V lost 0 bases and J lost 0, with 10 bases in between. Per the germline V gene, CDR1 is SGDLS and CDR2 is YYNGEE. CDR3 length: 16 residues. CDR3 in amino acids: CASSVDGRGSGNTIYF. CDR3 coding DNA: TGTGCCAGCAGCGTAGACGGCAGGGGCTCTGGAAACACCATATATTTT.

The rearrangement uses TRBV7-9 and TRBJ1-5; tentative D call: TRBD1 (6 bases). The V gene's germline CDR1 is SEHNR and CDR2 FQNEAQ (reference sequence). CDR3 size: 16 residues. Trimming removed 5 bases at V and 6 bases at J, with 20 bases between. The CDR3 sequence: CASSPGQTASRQPQHF. In DNA form, the CDR3 reads TGTGCCAGCAGCCCCGGACAGACGGCCTCGCGTCAGCCCCAGCATTTT.

J is TRBJ2-5 and V is TRBV9; D unclear. Germline V CDR1 and CDR2: SGDLS, YYNGEE. The germline V and J ends were trimmed by 3 bases and 2 bases, with 11 bases remaining between them. This CDR3 is 14 amino acids long. CDR3 DNA: TGTGCCAGCAGCGACGGAACAGTTCAAGAGACCCAGTACTTC. This gives the protein CASSDGTVQETQYF.

This chain connects TRBV30 to TRBJ1-1; D unclear. This CDR3 contains 14 residues. Germline V gene data show CDR1 as GTSNPN and CDR2 as SVGIG (reference sequence). Trimming shortened V by 0 bases and J by 2 bases, and 10 bases separated the two germline ends. The CDR3 nucleotides are TGTGCCTGGAGTGTATCTCAGATCAACACTGAAGCTTTCTTT. Its translation is CAWSVSQINTEAFF.

The J gene is TRBJ2-7, the V gene TRBV9, with D perhaps TRBD1 (6 bases). The germline V and J ends were trimmed by 3 bases and 2 bases, with 12 bases remaining between them. Per the germline V gene, CDR1 is SGDLS and CDR2 is YYNGEE. The CDR3 totals 14 residues. The chain's CDR3 is CASSASGVPYEQYF. In DNA form, the CDR3 reads TGTGCCAGCAGCGCCTCAGGGGTCCCCTACGAGCAGTACTTC.

The rearrangement links TRBV30 to TRBJ2-7; possibly TRBD2 for D (6 bases). The germline V and J ends were trimmed by 4 bases and 1 base, with 20 bases remaining between them. Germline CDR1 reads GTSNPN; CDR2 reads SVGIG (reference sequence). The CDR3 spans 16 residues. This chain's CDR3 is CAWTRKAAEGSYEQYF. The CDR3 region has the DNA TGTGCCTGGACCCGAAAGGCAGCGGAGGGTTCCTACGAGCAGTACTTC.

This clone came up once. The V gene is TRBV7-6, the J gene TRBJ2-7; 7 bases match TRBD1. Germline V gene sequence: CDR1 SGHVS, CDR2 FNYEAQ. CDR3 length equals 16 residues. Trimming removed 5 bases from V and 3 bases from J; junction bases left unmatched: 13. CDR3 in amino acids: CASSLLPGQLLYEQYF. The CDR3 DNA follows: TGTGCCAGCAGCCTCCTCCCGGGACAGCTCCTCTACGAGCAGTACTTC.

CDR3 residues: CAWSVTKVGNTIYF. The DNA of the CDR3 is TGTGCCTGGAGTGTTACAAAAGTAGGAAACACCATATATTTT. The genes are TRBV30 and TRBJ1-3; the D is unclear. Per the germline V gene, CDR1 is GTSNPN and CDR2 is SVGIG (reference sequence). The V and J ends lost 0 bases and 4 bases respectively, with 10 bases between them. This CDR3 has 14 residues. The full variable domain, in which reference TRBV30 and TRBJ1-3 provide the parts outside the CDR3, is SQTIHQWPATLVQPVGSPLSLECTVEGTSNPNLYWYRQAAGRGLQLLFYSVGIGQISSEVPQNLSASRPQDRQFILSSKKLLLSDSGFYLCAWSVTKVGNTIYFGEGSWLTVV.